The text below deals with one T cell receptor (beta chain). The CDR3 spans 14 residues. Germline-derived CDR1 and CDR2 are LGHDT and YNNKEL (reference sequence). V lost 4 bases and J 11 bases, leaving 17 bases between the germline ends. The assay was immunoSEQ multiplex PCR, and TCRdb's table has in-frame clones only and misses some. The sample holds 150,000 to 200,000 clones, 77% seen once. The data stem from a study of blood T cell repertoires in COVID-19. About the study: There were acute and convalescent COVID-19 samples, and they came from the United States, Italy and Spain. Nucleic acid was either cDNA or gDNA, and it came from T cells, B-cell-depleted T cells, or PBMCs.

The sequence was collected from a man between 65 and 85 years old with acute or convalescent COVID-19. Input material: peripheral blood. The V call is TRBV3-1 (or the pseudogene TRBV3-2), the J call TRBJ1-4; D is unclear. The CDR3 DNA is TGTGCCAGCAGCCCACCCGAACTCCCTGAGAAACTGTTTTTT. Its protein product is CASSPPELPEKLFF.